What follows are 3 T cell receptor beta chains derived from one specimen sequenced in a study of T-cell reconstitution after alpha-beta-depleted transplantation in children. Construction of the TCRbeta library involved unique molecular identifiers. Each CDR3 protein gets one entry after TCRdb re-called the PCR reads with MiXCR. The sample lists around 100,000 distinct CDR3 sequences; about a tenth were seen once. Source: PBMCs, taken before TCRalphabeta/CD19-depleted stem cell transplant. These TCRs come from a boy between 2 and 10 years old with acute lymphoblastic leukemia, due to receive a stem cell transplant.

This sequence joins TRBV29-1 and TRBJ2-7, with D unclear. The CDR3 covers 12 residues. V was cut by 4 bases and J by 2 bases, with 9 bases left in between. In germline, CDR1 is SQVTM, CDR2 ANQGSEA. CDR3 loop: CSVVEGAYEQYF. For the CDR3, the DNA is TGCAGCGTTGTGGAAGGAGCCTACGAGCAGTACTTC.

The chain employs TRBV5-1 and TRBJ2-6, with D perhaps given as TRBD1 or TRBD2 (5 bases each). This CDR3 is built from 17 residues. Germline CDR1 reads SGHRS; CDR2 reads YFSETQ. V gave up 5 bases and J gave up 0 bases, with 15 bases separating them. CDR3 bases: TGCGCCAGCAGGGCCGGTGGGACCCTCTCTGGGGCCAACGTCCTGACTTTC. Translation: CASRAGGTLSGANVLTF.

This chain connects TRBV20-1 to TRBJ2-4; 14 bases are a match to TRBD2. Trimming at V came to 1 base and at J to 1 base, leaving 9 bases not matched to a gene. CDR3 size: 19 residues. Germline CDR1 is DFQATT and CDR2 is SNEGSKA (reference sequence). CDR3 protein: CSARGPGTSGRMAKNIQYF. The CDR3 DNA is TGCAGTGCTAGAGGCCCCGGGACTAGCGGGAGAATGGCCAAAAACATTCAGTACTTC.